The 7 T cell receptor beta chains in this list originate from one sample, sequenced in a study of beta chain features in type 1 diabetes (dated by TCRdb to the late 2010s). Libraries were built with the immunoSEQ multiplex PCR assay. The entire amount of isolated RNA was reverse transcribed using the High Capacity cDNA Reverse Transcription Kit, so the sequenced TCRB transcripts were expressed ones. TCRdb carries this immuneACCESS record with in-frame sequences only. Its versions omit some clonotypes, under half of them owing to an unresolved V gene in the studies checked, with the rest unexplained. Recorded for this sample are roughly 700,000 clones; 13% of them occurred a single time. The biggest ten clones account for 0.02% to 0.025% of the sample. Overall study outcomes, separate from this receptor: A moderate but significant shortening of TCRB CDR3 length was observed in type 1 diabetes patients in all four CD4+ subsets.

These receptors are not linked to any known antigen. Sequencing was performed on naive CD4+ T cells from blood. The cell subset or site label corresponds to: true naive CD4+ T cells. Receptors were obtained from a man between 18 and 29 years old with type 1 diabetes.

The chain joins TRBV6-5 to TRBJ1-2; 10 nucleotides align to TRBD1. This CDR3 comprises 15 residues. Trimming at V came to 0 bases and at J to 4 bases, leaving 2 bases not matched to a gene. Per germline, CDR1 MNHEY and CDR2 SVGAGI. Here the CDR3 reads CASSYSRQGAYGYTF. CDR3 coding DNA: TGTGCCAGCAGTTACTCCAGACAGGGGGCCTATGGCTACACCTTC.

This clone appeared a few times. The chain uses TRBV11-1 and TRBJ1-2, with D possibly matching TRBD1 (5 bases). CDR3 size: 14 residues. CDR1 is SGHAT, CDR2 FQDESV, per germline (reference sequence). With 0 bases removed from V and 6 bases from J, the gap between germline ends came to 11 bases. CDR3 in amino acids: CASSLARTSNGYTF. In DNA form, the CDR3 reads TGTGCCAGCAGCTTAGCGCGGACATCGAATGGCTACACCTTC. Together with reference TRBV11-1 and TRBJ1-2, the CDR3 gives the full variable domain: EAEVAQSPRYKITEKSQAVAFWCDPISGHATLYWYRQILGQGPELLVQFQDESVVDDSQLPKDRFSAERLKGVDSTLKIQPAELGDSAMYLCASSLARTSNGYTFGSGTRLTVV.

Only a few counts were recorded for this clone. V gene TRBV9 combines with J gene TRBJ2-5; D is perhaps TRBD1 or TRBD2 (6 bases each). The V end was cut by 3 bases, the J end by 4 bases, with 10 bases between. The CDR3 runs 13 residues. Per germline, CDR1 SGDLS and CDR2 YYNGEE. The CDR3 DNA reads as TGTGCCAGCAGCGGCAGGGGAGGAGAGACCCAGTACTTC. It specifies CASSGRGGETQYF.

The chain employs TRBV5-1 and TRBJ1-2; 8 nucleotides align to TRBD1. The CDR3 consists of 14 residues. Trimming cost V 1 base and J 8 bases; bases outside gene matches: 7. The germline gives CDR1 SGHRS, CDR2 YFSETQ. The CDR3 is CASSLQVTGEGYTF. CDR3 sequence (DNA): TGCGCCAGCAGCTTGCAAGTGACAGGGGAAGGCTACACCTTC.

The chain joins TRBV2 to TRBJ2-7; D possibly corresponds to TRBD1 (6 bases). Germline loops: CDR1 SNHLY, CDR2 FYNNEI. The CDR3 spans 12 residues. The V end lost 10 bases, the J end lost 2 bases, and 12 bases lay between the germline ends. CDR3 DNA sequence: TGTGCCACCTCCGGGACAACCTACGAGCAGTACTTC. This translates into CATSGTTYEQYF.

The genes are TRBV7-2 and TRBJ2-1, with 11 bases aligning to TRBD2. Trimming took 8 bases from V and 6 from J; bases not matched to a gene: 0. CDR1 SGHTA and CDR2 FQGNSA come from the germline V gene. The CDR3 is 12 amino acids. The CDR3 DNA sequence: TGTGCCAGCGGGACTAGCGGCAATGAGCAGTTCTTC. It is translated as CASGTSGNEQFF.

The V and J genes are TRBV11-2 and TRBJ1-1; no reliable D call. This CDR3 has 14 amino acids. Germline V CDR1 and CDR2: SGHAT, FQNNGV. V was trimmed by 5 bases and J by 4 bases, leaving 14 bases between them. CDR3 in amino acids: CASSPRPGSTEAFF. In DNA form, the CDR3 reads TGTGCCAGCAGCCCGCGCCCGGGAAGCACTGAAGCTTTCTTT.